One and the same sample provided the 21 T cell receptor beta chains below, sequenced in a study of blood T cell repertoires in COVID-19. Clones were read by immunoSEQ multiplex PCR, and TCRdb kept only the in-frame ones, dropping some. The data show about 210,000 clones, 80% to 90% seen once. Sequencing input: peripheral blood. These receptor sequences come from an elderly woman with COVID-19, enrolled during active disease.

The chain has TRBV28 and TRBJ1-2; D perhaps matches TRBD1 (6 bases). The CDR3 contains 12 residues. The ends were cut back, 6 bases at V and 4 bases at J, with 9 bases in the middle. CDR1 is MDHEN, CDR2 SYDVKM, per germline. CDR3 nucleotide sequence: TGTGCCAGCAGACAGGGAAGCTATGGCTACACCTTC. It yields the protein CASRQGSYGYTF.

The V and J genes are TRBV7-8 and TRBJ2-3; 8 positions agree with TRBD2. Germline CDR1 SGHVS, CDR2 FQNEAQ. The ends lost 1 base at V and 2 bases at J; junction bases unmatched: 5. The CDR3 extends over 16 amino acids. This CDR3 is CASSLGSGGATDTQYF. CDR3 nucleotides: TGTGCCAGCAGCTTAGGAAGCGGGGGAGCCACAGATACGCAGTATTTT. The entire variable domain, with the rest obtained from reference TRBV7-8 and TRBJ2-3, is as follows: GAGVSQSPRYKVAKRGQDVALRCDPISGHVSLFWYQQALGQGPEFLTYFQNEAQLDKSGLPSDRFFAERPEGSVSTLKIQRTQQEDSAVYLCASSLGSGGATDTQYFGPGTRLTVL.

As for this clone: The sample carries other DNA sequences with the same CDR3. The chain carries TRBV6-1 and TRBJ1-5, with D possibly TRBD1 on 6 matching bases. Germline CDR1 MNHNS, CDR2 SASEGT. The CDR3 runs 13 residues. With 6 bases removed from V and 0 bases from J, the gap between germline ends came to 6 bases. This CDR3 is CASRDSSNQPQHF. The DNA of the CDR3 is TGTGCCAGCAGGGACAGTAGCAATCAGCCCCAGCATTTT.

The rearrangement links TRBV6-5 to TRBJ1-5, with 7 bases matching TRBD1. V trimming: 2 bases; J trimming: 2 bases; junction bases outside the gene matches: 6. The CDR3 length is 16 residues. The germline V gene has CDR1 MNHEY and CDR2 SVGAGI. The CDR3 DNA sequence: TGTGCCAGCAGTTACGGAGGGCAGGGGGGCAATCAGCCCCAGCATTTT. Amino acids: CASSYGGQGGNQPQHF.

The V call is TRBV7-9, the J call TRBJ1-5; 7 positions match TRBD1. Per germline, CDR1 SEHNR and CDR2 FQNEAQ (reference sequence). This CDR3 comprises 14 residues. J lost 4 bases, V lost 4 bases, and 4 bases had no gene match. The DNA for the CDR3 is TGTGCCAGCAGCTCCCTACAGGGGAATCAGCCCCAGCATTTT. It encodes CASSSLQGNQPQHF. The full variable domain, rest sourced from reference TRBV7-9 and TRBJ1-5, is DTGVSQNPRHKITKRGQNVTFRCDPISEHNRLYWYRQTLGQGPEFLTYFQNEAQLEKSRLLSDRFSAERPKGSFSTLEIQRTEQGDSAMYLCASSSLQGNQPQHFGDGTRLSIL.

This clone was observed a single time. The J gene is TRBJ2-1, the V gene TRBV9; 8 positions match TRBD2. Germline V gene data show CDR1 as SGDLS and CDR2 as YYNGEE. J gave up 6 bases and V 0 bases, and 11 bases lay outside the gene matches. CDR3 length: 17 amino acids. CDR3 sequence reads: CASSVGSGGGSGNEQFF. In DNA form, the CDR3 reads TGTGCCAGCAGCGTAGGTTCAGGCGGGGGGAGTGGCAATGAGCAGTTCTTC.

V gene TRBV11-2 combines with J gene TRBJ2-3; 8 bases are a match to TRBD2. The germline V gene encodes CDR1 SGHAT and CDR2 FQNNGV. After removal of 2 bases from V and 5 bases from J, the junction contained 6 bases not matched to a gene. This CDR3 spans 15 amino acids. The CDR3 sequence is CASSLLAGGEDTQYF. Here the CDR3 DNA reads TGTGCCAGCAGCTTACTAGCGGGCGGAGAAGATACGCAGTATTTT. Filled out from reference TRBV11-2 and TRBJ2-3, the complete variable domain reads EAGVAQSPRYKIIEKRQSVAFWCNPISGHATLYWYQQILGQGPKLLIQFQNNGVVDDSQLPKDRFSAERLKGVDSTLKIQPAKLEDSAVYLCASSLLAGGEDTQYFGPGTRLTVL.

The J gene is TRBJ2-2, the V gene TRBV19; TRBD1 aligns across 9 bases. The CDR3 loop spans 18 amino acids. After removal of 9 bases from V and 0 bases from J, the junction contained 14 bases not matched to a gene. Germline loops: CDR1 LNHDA, CDR2 SQIVND (reference sequence). CDR3 residues: CASYGTGRSLANTGELFF. CDR3 DNA: TGTGCCAGCTACGGGACAGGGCGGAGCCTAGCGAACACCGGGGAGCTGTTTTTT.

CDR3 bases: TGTGCCAGCTCACTTAGCGAAAACTCCTACGAGCAGTACGTC. Its translation: CASSLSENSYEQYV. The genes are TRBV18 and TRBJ2-7; tentative D call: TRBD2 (5 bases). Germline CDR1 is KGHSH and CDR2 is LQKENI. The CDR3 runs 14 residues. V was cut by 4 bases and J by 0 bases, with 10 bases left in between.

The chain has TRBV19 and TRBJ1-6, with TRBD1 identical over 8 bases. The CDR3 spans 16 residues. The germline gives CDR1 LNHDA, CDR2 SQIVND (reference sequence). V lost 4 bases to trimming and J lost 2 bases; unmatched junction nucleotides: 4. CDR3 in DNA: TGTGCCAGTAGTACCACGACAGGGGCCTATAATTCACCCCTCCACTTT. Translation: CASSTTTGAYNSPLHF. Variable domain in full (rest from reference TRBV19 and TRBJ1-6): DGGITQSPKYLFRKEGQNVTLSCEQNLNHDAMYWYRQDPGQGLRLIYYSQIVNDFQKGDIAEGYSVSREKKESFPLTVTSAQKNPTAFYLCASSTTTGAYNSPLHFGNGTRLTVT.

The rearrangement uses TRBV3-1 (or the pseudogene TRBV3-2) and TRBJ2-2; 13 bases line up with TRBD2. CDR3 length equals 16 residues. After removal of 4 bases from V and 6 bases from J, the junction contained 5 bases not matched to a gene. CDR1 and CDR2 (germline): LGHDT, YNNKEL (reference sequence). The CDR3 nucleotides read TGTGCCAGCAGCCTTCGGACTAGCGGGGGCGCCGGGGAGCTGTTTTTT. Its translation: CASSLRTSGGAGELFF.

This clone was seen once. The chain combines TRBV9 with TRBJ2-2; D perhaps matches TRBD2 (5 bases). V was cut by 4 bases and J by 6 bases, with 19 bases left in between. Germline-derived CDR1 and CDR2 are SGDLS and YYNGEE. The CDR3 is made up of 16 amino acids. CDR3 coding DNA: TGTGCCAGCAGCCCTAGTAGGCGGGCAAGGGCCGGGGAGCTGTTTTTT. Translating it yields CASSPSRRARAGELFF.

The DNA of the CDR3 is TGTGCCAGCAGCGGTCACGCGGATTCACCCCTCCACTTT. Protein sequence: CASSGHADSPLHF. J is TRBJ1-6 and V is TRBV5-4; unclear D gene. The CDR3 has 13 residues. Germline CDR1 SGHNT, CDR2 YYREEE (reference sequence). The V and J ends lost 4 bases and 8 bases respectively, with 10 bases between them.

Here the CDR3 reads CASRPNPSGQETQYF. The CDR3 DNA reads as TGTGCCAGCAGACCGAACCCTAGCGGCCAAGAGACCCAGTACTTC. The V call is TRBV2, the J call TRBJ2-5, with 7 bases matching TRBD2. Trimming removed 6 bases from V and 1 base from J; junction bases left unmatched: 8. Per the germline V gene, CDR1 is SNHLY and CDR2 is FYNNEI. The CDR3 has 15 amino acids.

V is TRBV7-2 and J is TRBJ2-6; D is possibly TRBD1 (6 bases). The CDR3 has 18 amino acids. Trimming stripped 0 bases from V and 3 bases from J, with 15 bases between. Germline V gene lookup returns CDR1 SGHTA and CDR2 FQGNSA. The CDR3 sequence: CASSLALQGPYGANVLTF. In nucleotides, the CDR3 is TGTGCCAGCAGCTTAGCCCTACAGGGCCCATATGGGGCCAACGTCCTGACTTTC. Variable domain in full (rest from reference TRBV7-2 and TRBJ2-6): GAGVSQSPSNKVTEKGKDVELRCDPISGHTALYWYRQSLGQGLEFLIYFQGNSAPDKSGLPSDRFSAERTGGSVSTLTIQRTQQEDSAVYLCASSLALQGPYGANVLTFGAGSRLTVL.

The chain is built from TRBV19 and TRBJ1-2; TRBD1 might be the D (6 bases). The germline CDR1 and CDR2 sequences are LNHDA and SQIVND (reference sequence). V shed 5 bases and J shed 5 bases, with 15 bases lying between them. The CDR3 runs to 14 residues. The CDR3 reads CASSLQDRGYGYTF. For the CDR3, the DNA is TGTGCCAGTAGTCTCCAGGACAGAGGGTATGGCTACACCTTC.

The chain combines TRBV6-6 with TRBJ1-5; D possibly corresponds to TRBD1 (5 bases). V was clipped by 6 bases and J by 0 bases, with 9 bases between them. Per germline, CDR1 MNHNY and CDR2 SVGAGI (reference sequence). The CDR3 has 14 amino acids. CDR3 amino acids: CASSQGYSNQPQHF. DNA of the CDR3: TGTGCCAGCAGCCAGGGTTATAGCAATCAGCCCCAGCATTTT.

The chain combines TRBV19 with TRBJ2-5; D unresolved. V lost 11 bases, J lost 5 bases, and 18 bases lay in between. The CDR3 sequence is 13 residues long. Germline assignment: CDR1 LNHDA and CDR2 SQIVND (reference sequence). CDR3 DNA sequence: TGTGCCTCCCGAAGTAGTGGTTTGGAGACCCAGTACTTC. This sequence encodes CASRSSGLETQYF.

V and J are TRBV25-1 and TRBJ1-2; possible D gene TRBD1, 5 bases. Trimming shortened V by 4 bases and J by 0 bases, and 15 bases separated the two germline ends. This CDR3 has 16 amino acids. The germline CDR1 and CDR2 sequences are MGHDK and SYGVNS. CDR3: CASSGGGASPNYGYTF. For the CDR3, the DNA is TGTGCCAGCAGTGGTGGAGGGGCCAGTCCTAACTATGGCTACACCTTC.

The chain couples TRBV11-1 to TRBJ1-1; D is unresolved. Trimming left V 1 base short and J 1 base short, with 4 bases between. CDR1 is SGHAT, CDR2 FQDESV, per germline (reference sequence). The CDR3 consists of 13 residues. Here the CDR3 DNA reads TGTGCCAGCAGCTTAGGTCAGAACACTGAAGCTTTCTTT. Translation: CASSLGQNTEAFF.

In this sample, this clone turned up once. The CDR3 here is CASSTPDRAQGQYF. DNA of the CDR3: TGTGCCAGTAGTACCCCCGACAGGGCCCAGGGGCAGTACTTC. V usage is TRBV19 and J usage is TRBJ2-7; TRBD1 matches 7 bases. CDR1 LNHDA and CDR2 SQIVND come from the germline V gene (reference sequence). The V segment lost 4 bases and the J segment 9 bases; nucleotides outside the gene matches: 12. CDR3 length: 14 residues.